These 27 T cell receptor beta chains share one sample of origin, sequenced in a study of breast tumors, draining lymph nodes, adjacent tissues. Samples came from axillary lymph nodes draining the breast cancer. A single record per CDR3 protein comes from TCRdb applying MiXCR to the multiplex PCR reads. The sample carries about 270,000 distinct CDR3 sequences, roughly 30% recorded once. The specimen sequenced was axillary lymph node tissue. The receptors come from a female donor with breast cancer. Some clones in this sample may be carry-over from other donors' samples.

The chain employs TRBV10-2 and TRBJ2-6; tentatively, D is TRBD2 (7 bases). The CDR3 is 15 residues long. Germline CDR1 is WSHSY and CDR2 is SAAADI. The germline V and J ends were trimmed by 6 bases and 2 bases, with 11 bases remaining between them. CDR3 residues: CASSQGGAGANVLTF. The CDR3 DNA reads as TGCGCCAGCAGCCAAGGGGGGGCTGGGGCCAACGTCCTGACTTTC.

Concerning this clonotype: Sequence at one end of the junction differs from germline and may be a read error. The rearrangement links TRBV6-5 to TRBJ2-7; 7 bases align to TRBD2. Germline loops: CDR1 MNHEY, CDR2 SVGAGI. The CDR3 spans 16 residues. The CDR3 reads CASSDSPGRLSYEQYF. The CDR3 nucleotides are TGTGCCAGCAGTGACTCCCCCGGGAGGCTATCCTACGAGCAGTACTTC.

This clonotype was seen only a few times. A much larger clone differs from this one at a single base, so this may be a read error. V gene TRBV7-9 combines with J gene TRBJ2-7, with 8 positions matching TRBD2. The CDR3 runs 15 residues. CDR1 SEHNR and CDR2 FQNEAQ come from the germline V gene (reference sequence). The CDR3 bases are TGTGCCAGCAGCCACCCCGGGACTAGACCCTACAAGCAGTACTTC. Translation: CASSHPGTRPYKQYF. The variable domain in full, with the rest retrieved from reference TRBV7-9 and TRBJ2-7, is DTGVSQNPRHKITKRGQNVTFRCDPISEHNRLYWYRQTLGQGPEFLTYFQNEAQLEKSRLLSDRFSAERPKGSFSTLEIQRTEQGDSAMYLCASSHPGTRPYKQYFGPGTRLTVT.

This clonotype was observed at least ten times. The CDR3 DNA sequence: TGTGCCAGCAGCTTTGGGGGAAGGACAAGCTCCTACGAGCAGTACTTC. The encoded protein is CASSFGGRTSSYEQYF. The V gene is TRBV7-9, the J gene TRBJ2-7; tentatively, D is TRBD1 or TRBD2 (5 bases each). There are 16 residues in the CDR3. V gave up 3 bases and J gave up 0 bases, with 15 bases separating them. Per germline, CDR1 SEHNR and CDR2 FQNEAQ (reference sequence).

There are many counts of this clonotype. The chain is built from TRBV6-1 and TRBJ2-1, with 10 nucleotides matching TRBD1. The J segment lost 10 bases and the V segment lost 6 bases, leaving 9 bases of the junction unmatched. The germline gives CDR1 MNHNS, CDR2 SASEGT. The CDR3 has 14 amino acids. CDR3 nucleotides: TGTGCCAGCAGCCCTCGACAGGGGGCGGAAGAGCAGTTCTTC. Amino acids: CASSPRQGAEEQFF.

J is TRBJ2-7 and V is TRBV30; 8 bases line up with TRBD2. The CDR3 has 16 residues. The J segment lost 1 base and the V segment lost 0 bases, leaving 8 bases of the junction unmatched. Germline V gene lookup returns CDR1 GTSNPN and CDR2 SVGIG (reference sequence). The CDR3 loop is CAWSVSAGELSYEQYF. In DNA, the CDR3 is TGTGCCTGGAGTGTATCAGCGGGAGAACTTTCCTACGAGCAGTACTTC.

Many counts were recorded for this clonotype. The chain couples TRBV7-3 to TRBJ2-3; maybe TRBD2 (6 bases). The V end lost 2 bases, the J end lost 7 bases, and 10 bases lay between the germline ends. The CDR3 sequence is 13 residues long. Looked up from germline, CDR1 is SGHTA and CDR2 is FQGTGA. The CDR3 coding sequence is TGTGCCAGCAGCTTATCAGGAGGGCATACGCAGTATTTT. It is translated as CASSLSGGHTQYF. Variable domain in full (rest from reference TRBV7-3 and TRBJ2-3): GAGVSQTPSNKVTEKGKYVELRCDPISGHTALYWYRQSLGQGPEFLIYFQGTGAADDSGLPNDRFFAVRPEGSVSTLKIQRTERGDSAVYLCASSLSGGHTQYFGPGTRLTVL.

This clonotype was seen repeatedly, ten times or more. CDR3 residues: CSVEDVREGSEQYF. As DNA, the CDR3 is TGCAGCGTTGAAGATGTGCGGGAGGGCAGCGAGCAGTACTTC. This sequence joins TRBV29-1 and TRBJ2-7, with 9 nucleotides matching TRBD2. Germline-derived CDR1 and CDR2 are SQVTM and ANQGSEA. The CDR3 contains 14 residues. Trimming at V came to 0 bases and at J to 6 bases, leaving 6 bases not matched to a gene.

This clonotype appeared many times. CDR3 sequence: CASSPRLAYEQYF. CDR3 nucleotides: TGTGCCAGCAGTCCGAGACTAGCATACGAGCAGTACTTC. The rearrangement uses TRBV12-3 or TRBV12-4 and TRBJ2-7; 7 bases map to TRBD2. This CDR3 region has 13 residues. The trim removed 5 bases at V and 4 bases at J, leaving 5 bases unmatched.

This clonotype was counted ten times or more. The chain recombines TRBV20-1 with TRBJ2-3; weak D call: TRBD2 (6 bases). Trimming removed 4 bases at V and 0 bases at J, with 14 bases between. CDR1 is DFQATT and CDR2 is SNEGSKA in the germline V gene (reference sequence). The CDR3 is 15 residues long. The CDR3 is CSANGGAGSTDTQYF. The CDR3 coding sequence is TGCAGTGCTAACGGCGGCGCGGGAAGCACAGATACGCAGTATTTT.

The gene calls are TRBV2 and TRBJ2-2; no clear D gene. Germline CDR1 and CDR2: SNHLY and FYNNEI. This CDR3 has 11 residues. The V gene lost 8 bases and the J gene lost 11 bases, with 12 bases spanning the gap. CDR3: CASRYIDELFF. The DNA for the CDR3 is TGTGCCAGCCGGTACATCGACGAGCTGTTTTTT.

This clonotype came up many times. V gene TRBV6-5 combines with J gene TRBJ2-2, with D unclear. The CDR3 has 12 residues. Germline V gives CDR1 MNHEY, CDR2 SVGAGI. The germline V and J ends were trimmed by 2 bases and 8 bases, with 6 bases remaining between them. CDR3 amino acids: CASSYGVGELFF. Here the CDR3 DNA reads TGTGCCAGCAGTTACGGGGTTGGGGAGCTGTTTTTT.

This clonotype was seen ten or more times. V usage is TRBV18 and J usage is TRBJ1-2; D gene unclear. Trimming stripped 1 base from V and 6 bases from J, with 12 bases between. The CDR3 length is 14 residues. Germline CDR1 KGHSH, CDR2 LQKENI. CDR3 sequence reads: CASSPLPGSDGYTF. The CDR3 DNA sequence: TGTGCCAGCTCACCACTGCCAGGTTCAGATGGCTACACCTTC. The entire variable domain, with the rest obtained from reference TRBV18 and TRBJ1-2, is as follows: NAGVMQNPRHLVRRRGQEARLRCSPMKGHSHVYWYRQLPEEGLKFMVYLQKENIIDESGMPKERFSAEFPKEGPSILRIQQVVRGDSAAYFCASSPLPGSDGYTFGSGTRLTVV.

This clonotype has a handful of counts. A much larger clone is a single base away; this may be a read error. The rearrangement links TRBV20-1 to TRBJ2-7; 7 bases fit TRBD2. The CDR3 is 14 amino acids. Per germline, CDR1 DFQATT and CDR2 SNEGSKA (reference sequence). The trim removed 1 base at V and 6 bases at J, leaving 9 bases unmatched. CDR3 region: CSARAGGRRTEQYF. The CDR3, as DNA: TGCAGTGCTAGAGCAGGCGGGAGAAGAACCGAGCAGTACTTC.

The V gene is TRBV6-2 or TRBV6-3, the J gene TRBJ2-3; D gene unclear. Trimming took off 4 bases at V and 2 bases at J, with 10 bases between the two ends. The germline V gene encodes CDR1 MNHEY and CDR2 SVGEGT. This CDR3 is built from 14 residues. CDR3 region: CASSLWPFTDTQYF. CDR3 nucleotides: TGTGCCAGCAGTTTGTGGCCGTTCACAGATACGCAGTATTTT.

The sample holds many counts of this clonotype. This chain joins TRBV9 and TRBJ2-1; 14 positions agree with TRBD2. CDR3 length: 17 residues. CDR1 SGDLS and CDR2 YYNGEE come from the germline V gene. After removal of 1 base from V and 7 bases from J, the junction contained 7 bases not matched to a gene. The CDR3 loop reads CASSVRGGTSGSNEQFF. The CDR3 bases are TGTGCCAGCAGCGTAAGGGGGGGGACTAGCGGGAGTAATGAGCAGTTCTTC.

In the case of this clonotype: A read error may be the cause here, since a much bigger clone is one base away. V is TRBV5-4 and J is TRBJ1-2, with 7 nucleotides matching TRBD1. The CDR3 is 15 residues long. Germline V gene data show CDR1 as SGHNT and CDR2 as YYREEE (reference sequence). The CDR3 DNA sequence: TGTCCCAGCAGCTTGGCCACAGGGGAATCGCATGGCTACACCTTC. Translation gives CPSSLATGESHGYTF.

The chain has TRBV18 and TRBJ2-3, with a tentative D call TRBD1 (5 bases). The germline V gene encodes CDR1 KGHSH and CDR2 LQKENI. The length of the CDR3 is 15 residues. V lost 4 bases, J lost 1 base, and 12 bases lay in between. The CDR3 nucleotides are TGTGCCAGCTCACTCCGCAGGGTTGGCACAGATACGCAGTATTTT. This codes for CASSLRRVGTDTQYF.

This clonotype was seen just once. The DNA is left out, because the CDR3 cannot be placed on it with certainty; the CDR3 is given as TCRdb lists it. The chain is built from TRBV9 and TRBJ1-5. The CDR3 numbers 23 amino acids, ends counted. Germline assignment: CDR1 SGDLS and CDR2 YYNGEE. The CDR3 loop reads CASSVAPKGGTLWLHLRFGDQHF.

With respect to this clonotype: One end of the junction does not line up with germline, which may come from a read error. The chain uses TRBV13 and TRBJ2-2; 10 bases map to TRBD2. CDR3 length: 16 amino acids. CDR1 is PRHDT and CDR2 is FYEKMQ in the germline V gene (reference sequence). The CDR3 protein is CAGSPRLAGNTGELFF. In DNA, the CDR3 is TGCGCCGGCAGCCCCCGACTAGCGGGTAACACCGGGGAGCTGTTTTTT.

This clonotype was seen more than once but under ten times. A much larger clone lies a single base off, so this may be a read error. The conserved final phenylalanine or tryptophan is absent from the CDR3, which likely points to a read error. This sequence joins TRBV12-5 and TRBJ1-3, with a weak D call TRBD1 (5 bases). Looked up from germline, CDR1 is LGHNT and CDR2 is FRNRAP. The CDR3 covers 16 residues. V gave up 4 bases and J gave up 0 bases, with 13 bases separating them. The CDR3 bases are TGTGCTAGTGGTTACCCGGGGCCAACCTCTGGAAACACCATATATTCT. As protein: CASGYPGPTSGNTIYS.

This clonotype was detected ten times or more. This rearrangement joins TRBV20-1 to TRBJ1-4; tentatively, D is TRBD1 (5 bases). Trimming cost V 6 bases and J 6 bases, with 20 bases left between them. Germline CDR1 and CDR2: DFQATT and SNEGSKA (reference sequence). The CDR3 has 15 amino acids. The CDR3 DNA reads TGCAGTGCCGACTCGGGACTTCCGGGGGATGAAAAACTGTTTTTT. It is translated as CSADSGLPGDEKLFF.

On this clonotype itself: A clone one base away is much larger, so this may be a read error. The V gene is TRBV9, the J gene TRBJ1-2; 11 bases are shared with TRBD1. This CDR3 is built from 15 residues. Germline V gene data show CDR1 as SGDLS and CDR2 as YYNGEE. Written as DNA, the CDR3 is TGTGCCAGCAGCGCTGGGACAGGGGGAGTCTATGGCTGCACCTTC. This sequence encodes CASSAGTGGVYGCTF.

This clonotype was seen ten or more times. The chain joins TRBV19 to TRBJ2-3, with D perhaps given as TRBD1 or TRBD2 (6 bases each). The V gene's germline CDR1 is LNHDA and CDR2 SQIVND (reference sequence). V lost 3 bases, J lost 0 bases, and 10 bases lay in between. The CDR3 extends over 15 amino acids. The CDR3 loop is CASSIVGGSTDTQYF. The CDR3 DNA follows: TGTGCCAGTAGTATTGTAGGGGGGAGCACAGATACGCAGTATTTT.

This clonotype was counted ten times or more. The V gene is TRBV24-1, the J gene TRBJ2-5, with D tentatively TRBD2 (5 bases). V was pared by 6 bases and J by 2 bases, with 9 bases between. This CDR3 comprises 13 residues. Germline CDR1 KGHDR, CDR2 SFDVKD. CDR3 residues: CATSHRGQETQYF. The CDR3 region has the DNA TGTGCCACCAGTCATCGCGGGCAAGAGACCCAGTACTTC.

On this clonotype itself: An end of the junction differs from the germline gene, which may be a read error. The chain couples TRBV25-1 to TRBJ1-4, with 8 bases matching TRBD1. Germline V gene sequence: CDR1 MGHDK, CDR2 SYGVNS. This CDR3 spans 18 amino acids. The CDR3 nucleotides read TGTGCCAGCAGTGAATACGGGACAGGCGTTTCAACTAATGGAAAACTGTTTTTT. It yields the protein CASSEYGTGVSTNGKLFF.

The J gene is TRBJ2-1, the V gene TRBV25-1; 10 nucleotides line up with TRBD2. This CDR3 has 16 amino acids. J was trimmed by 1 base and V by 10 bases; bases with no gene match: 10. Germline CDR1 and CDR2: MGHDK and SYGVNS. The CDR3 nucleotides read TGTGCCACCCTAGCGGGAGAAGTTTGGTCCTACAATGAGCAGTTCTTC. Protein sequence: CATLAGEVWSYNEQFF.